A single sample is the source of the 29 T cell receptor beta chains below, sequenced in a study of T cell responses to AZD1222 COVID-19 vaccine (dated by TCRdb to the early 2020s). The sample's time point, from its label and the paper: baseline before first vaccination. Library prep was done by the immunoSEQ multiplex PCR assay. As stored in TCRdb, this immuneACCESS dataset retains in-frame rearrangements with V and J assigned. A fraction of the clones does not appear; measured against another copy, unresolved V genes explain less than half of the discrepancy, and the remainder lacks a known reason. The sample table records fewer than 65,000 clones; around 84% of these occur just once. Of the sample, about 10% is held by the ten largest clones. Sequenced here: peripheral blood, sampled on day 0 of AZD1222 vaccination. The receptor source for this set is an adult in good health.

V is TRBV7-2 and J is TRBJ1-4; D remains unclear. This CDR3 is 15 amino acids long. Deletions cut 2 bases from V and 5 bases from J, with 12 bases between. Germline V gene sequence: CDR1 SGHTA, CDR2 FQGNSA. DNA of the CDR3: TGTGCCAGCAGCTTAATGAGAGGGAGCAATGAAAAACTGTTTTTT. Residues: CASSLMRGSNEKLFF.

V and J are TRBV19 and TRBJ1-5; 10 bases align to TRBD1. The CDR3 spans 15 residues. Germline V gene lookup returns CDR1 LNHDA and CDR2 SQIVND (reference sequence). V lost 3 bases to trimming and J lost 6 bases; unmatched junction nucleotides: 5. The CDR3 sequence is CASSIVTGGSQPQHF. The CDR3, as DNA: TGTGCCAGTAGTATTGTGACAGGGGGCTCTCAGCCCCAGCATTTT.

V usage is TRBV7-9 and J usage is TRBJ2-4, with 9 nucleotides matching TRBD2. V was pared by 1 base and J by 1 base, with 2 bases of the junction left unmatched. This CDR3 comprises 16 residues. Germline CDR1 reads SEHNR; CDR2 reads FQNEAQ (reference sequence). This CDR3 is CASSLVAGVAKNIQYF. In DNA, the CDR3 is TGTGCCAGCAGCTTAGTAGCGGGGGTGGCCAAAAACATTCAGTACTTC.

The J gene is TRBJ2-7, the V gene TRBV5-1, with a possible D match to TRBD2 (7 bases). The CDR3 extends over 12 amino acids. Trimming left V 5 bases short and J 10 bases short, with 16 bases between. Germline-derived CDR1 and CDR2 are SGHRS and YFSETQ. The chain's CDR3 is CASRGGATEQYF. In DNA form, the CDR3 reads TGCGCCAGCAGAGGGGGGGCCACGGAACAGTACTTC.

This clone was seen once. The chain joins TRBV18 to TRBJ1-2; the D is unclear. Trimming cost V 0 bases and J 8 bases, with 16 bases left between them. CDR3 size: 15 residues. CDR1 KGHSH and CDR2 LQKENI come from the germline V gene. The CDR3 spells CASSPPYPGWRGYTF. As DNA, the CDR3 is TGTGCCAGCTCACCACCATACCCTGGTTGGCGGGGCTACACCTTC.

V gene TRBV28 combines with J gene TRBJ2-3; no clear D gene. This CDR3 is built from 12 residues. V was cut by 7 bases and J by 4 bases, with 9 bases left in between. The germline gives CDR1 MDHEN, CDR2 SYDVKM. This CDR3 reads CASIQAPDTQYF. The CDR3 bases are TGTGCCAGCATCCAGGCCCCAGATACGCAGTATTTT.

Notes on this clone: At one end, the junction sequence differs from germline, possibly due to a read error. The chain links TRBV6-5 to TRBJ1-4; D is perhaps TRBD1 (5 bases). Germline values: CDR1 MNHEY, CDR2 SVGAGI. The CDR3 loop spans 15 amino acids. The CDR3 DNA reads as TGTGCCAGCAATTACGACAGTGCCCCCAATGAAAAACTGTTTTTT. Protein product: CASNYDSAPNEKLFF.

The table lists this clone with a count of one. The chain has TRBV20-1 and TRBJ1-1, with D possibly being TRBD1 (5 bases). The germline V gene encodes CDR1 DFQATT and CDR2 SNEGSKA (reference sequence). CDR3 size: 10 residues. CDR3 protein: CSLGVLEAFF. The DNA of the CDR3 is TGCAGCCTAGGGGTTCTCGAAGCTTTCTTT.

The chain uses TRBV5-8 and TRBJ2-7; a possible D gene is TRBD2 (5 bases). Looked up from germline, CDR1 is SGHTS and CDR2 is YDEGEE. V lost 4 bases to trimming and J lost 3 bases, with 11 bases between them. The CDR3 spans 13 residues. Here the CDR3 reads CASSRENGYEQYF. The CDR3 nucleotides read TGTGCCAGCAGCCGGGAAAACGGCTACGAGCAGTACTTC.

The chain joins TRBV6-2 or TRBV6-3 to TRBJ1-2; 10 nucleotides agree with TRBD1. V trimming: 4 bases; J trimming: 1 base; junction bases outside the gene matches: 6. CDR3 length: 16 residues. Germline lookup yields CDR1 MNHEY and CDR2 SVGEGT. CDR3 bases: TGTGCCAGCAGTTGGGACAGGGGCTTCCTTAACTATGGCTACACCTTC. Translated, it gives CASSWDRGFLNYGYTF.

The CDR3 DNA sequence: TGTGCCAGCAGTGAAGGGACAGGGGGTGTTAACACTGAAGCTTTCTTT. Translating it yields CASSEGTGGVNTEAFF. The V and J genes are TRBV6-1 and TRBJ1-1; 10 nucleotides agree with TRBD1. This CDR3 has 16 residues. Looked up from germline, CDR1 is MNHNS and CDR2 is SASEGT. Unmatched junction bases numbered 4, after V lost 1 base and J lost 2 bases.

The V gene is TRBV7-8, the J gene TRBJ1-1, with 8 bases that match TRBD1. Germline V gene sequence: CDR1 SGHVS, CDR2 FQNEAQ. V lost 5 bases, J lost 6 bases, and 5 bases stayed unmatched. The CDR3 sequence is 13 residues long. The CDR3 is CASSPTGVAEAFF. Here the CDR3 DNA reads TGTGCCAGCAGCCCGACAGGGGTCGCTGAAGCTTTCTTT.

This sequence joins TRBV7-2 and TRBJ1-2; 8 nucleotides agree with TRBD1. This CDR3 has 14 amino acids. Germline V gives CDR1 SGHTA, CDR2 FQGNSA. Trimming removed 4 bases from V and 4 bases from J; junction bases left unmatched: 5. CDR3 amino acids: CASSSRQGIYGYTF. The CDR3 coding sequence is TGTGCCAGCAGCTCGAGACAGGGGATCTATGGCTACACCTTC.

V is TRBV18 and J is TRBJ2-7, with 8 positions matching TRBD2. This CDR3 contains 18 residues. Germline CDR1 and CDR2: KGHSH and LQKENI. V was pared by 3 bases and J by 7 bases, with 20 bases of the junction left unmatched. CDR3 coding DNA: TGTGCCAGCTCACCGTCTTTCCTAAAGCGGGGGAAAAGTGGTGAGCAGTACTTC. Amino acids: CASSPSFLKRGKSGEQYF. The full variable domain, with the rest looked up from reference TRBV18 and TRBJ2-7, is NAGVMQNPRHLVRRRGQEARLRCSPMKGHSHVYWYRQLPEEGLKFMVYLQKENIIDESGMPKERFSAEFPKEGPSILRIQQVVRGDSAAYFCASSPSFLKRGKSGEQYFGPGTRLTVT.

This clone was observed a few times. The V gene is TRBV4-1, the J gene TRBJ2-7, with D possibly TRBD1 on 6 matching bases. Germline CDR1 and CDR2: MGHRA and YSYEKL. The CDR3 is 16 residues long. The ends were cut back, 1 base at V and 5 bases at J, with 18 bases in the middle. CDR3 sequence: CASSQVLGAVKNEQYF. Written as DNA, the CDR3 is TGCGCCAGCAGCCAAGTGTTGGGGGCAGTTAAGAACGAGCAGTACTTC.

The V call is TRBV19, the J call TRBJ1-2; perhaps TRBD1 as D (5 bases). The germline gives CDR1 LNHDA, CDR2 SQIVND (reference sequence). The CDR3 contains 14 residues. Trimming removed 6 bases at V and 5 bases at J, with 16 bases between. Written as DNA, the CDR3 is TGTGCCAGTAGGCCCGATAGACAGATTTATGGCTACACCTTC. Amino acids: CASRPDRQIYGYTF. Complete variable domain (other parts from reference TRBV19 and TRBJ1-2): DGGITQSPKYLFRKEGQNVTLSCEQNLNHDAMYWYRQDPGQGLRLIYYSQIVNDFQKGDIAEGYSVSREKKESFPLTVTSAQKNPTAFYLCASRPDRQIYGYTFGSGTRLTVV.

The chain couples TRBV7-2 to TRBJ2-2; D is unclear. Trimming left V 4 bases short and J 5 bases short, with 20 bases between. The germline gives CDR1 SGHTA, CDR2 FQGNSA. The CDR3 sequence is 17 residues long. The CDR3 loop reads CASSSRLDVLPTGELFF. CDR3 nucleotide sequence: TGTGCCAGCAGCTCCCGCTTGGACGTCTTACCAACCGGGGAGCTGTTTTTT.

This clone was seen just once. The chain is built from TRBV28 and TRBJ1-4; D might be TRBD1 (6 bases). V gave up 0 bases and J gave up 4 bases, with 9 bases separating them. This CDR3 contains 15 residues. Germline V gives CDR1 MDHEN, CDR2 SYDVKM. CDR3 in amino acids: CASSLWVRGNEKLFF. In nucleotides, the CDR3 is TGTGCCAGCAGTTTATGGGTCAGGGGTAATGAAAAACTGTTTTTT.

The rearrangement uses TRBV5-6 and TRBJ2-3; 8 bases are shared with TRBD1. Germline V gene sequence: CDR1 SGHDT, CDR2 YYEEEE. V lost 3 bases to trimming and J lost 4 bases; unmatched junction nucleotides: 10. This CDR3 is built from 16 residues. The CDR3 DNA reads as TGTGCCAGCAGCTGGAAAGCGCCGGGACAGGCAGATACGCAGTATTTT. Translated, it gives CASSWKAPGQADTQYF.

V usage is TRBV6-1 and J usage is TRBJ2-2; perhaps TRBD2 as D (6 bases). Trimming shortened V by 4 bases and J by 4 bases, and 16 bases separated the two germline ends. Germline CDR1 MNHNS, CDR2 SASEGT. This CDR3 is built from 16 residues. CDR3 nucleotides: TGTGCCAGCAGTGGGAGGGGCGGGGTTGCCACCGGGGAGCTGTTTTTT. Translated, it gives CASSGRGGVATGELFF.

The CDR3 region has the DNA TGCGCCAGCAGCTTGGAAGGCTTTTCCCTAACCTATGGCTACACCTTC. Its protein is CASSLEGFSLTYGYTF. This chain uses TRBV5-1 with TRBJ1-2; D not resolved. Germline V gene lookup returns CDR1 SGHRS and CDR2 YFSETQ. CDR3 length equals 16 residues. Trimming removed 0 bases at V and 4 bases at J, with 16 bases between.

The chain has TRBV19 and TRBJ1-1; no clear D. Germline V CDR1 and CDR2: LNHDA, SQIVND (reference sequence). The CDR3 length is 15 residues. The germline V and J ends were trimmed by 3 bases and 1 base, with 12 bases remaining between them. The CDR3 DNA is TGTGCCAGTAGTATCATGGCAGATAAGAACACTGAAGCTTTCTTT. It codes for CASSIMADKNTEAFF.

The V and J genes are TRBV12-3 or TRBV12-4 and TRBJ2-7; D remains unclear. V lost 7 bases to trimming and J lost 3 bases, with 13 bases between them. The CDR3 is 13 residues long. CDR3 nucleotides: TGTGCCAGCACCCCCGCAGCAGGCTACGAGCAGTACTTC. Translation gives CASTPAAGYEQYF.

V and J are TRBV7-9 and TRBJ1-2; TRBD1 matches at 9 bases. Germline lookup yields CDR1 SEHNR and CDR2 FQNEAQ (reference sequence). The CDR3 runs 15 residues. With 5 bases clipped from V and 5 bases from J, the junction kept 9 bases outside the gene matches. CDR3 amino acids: CASSALQGAAYGYTF. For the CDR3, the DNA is TGTGCCAGCAGCGCCCTACAGGGGGCGGCGTATGGCTACACCTTC.

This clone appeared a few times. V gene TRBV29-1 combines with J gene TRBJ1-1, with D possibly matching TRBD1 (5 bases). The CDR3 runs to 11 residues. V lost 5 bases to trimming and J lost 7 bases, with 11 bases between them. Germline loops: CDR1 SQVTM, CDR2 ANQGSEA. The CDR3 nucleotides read TGCAGCGTTTGGGGGGGTGTTGAAGCTTTCTTT. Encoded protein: CSVWGGVEAFF.

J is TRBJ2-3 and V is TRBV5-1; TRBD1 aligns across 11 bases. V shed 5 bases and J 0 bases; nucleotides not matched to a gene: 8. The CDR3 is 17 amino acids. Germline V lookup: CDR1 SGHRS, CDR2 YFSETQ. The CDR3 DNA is TGCGCCAGCAGACGGACAGGGGGCCCCCTTAGCACAGATACGCAGTATTTT. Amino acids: CASRRTGGPLSTDTQYF.

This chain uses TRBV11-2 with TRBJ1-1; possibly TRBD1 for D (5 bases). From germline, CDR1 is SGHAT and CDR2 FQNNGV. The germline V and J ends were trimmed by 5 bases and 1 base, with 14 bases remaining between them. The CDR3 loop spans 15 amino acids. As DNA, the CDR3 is TGTGCCAGCAGCATTCTTCGGGGGGAGAACACTGAAGCTTTCTTT. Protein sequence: CASSILRGENTEAFF.

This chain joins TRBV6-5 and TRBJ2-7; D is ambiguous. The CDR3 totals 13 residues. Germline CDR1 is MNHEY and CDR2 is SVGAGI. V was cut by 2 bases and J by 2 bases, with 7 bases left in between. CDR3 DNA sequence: TGTGCCAGCAGTTACCCTGGGACCTACGAGCAGTACTTC. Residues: CASSYPGTYEQYF.

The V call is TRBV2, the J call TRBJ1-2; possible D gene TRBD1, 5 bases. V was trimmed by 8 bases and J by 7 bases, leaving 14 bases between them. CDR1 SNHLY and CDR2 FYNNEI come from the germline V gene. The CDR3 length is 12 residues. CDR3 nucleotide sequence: TGTGCCAGCCCCGGGCCGGGGGGTGGCTACACCTTC. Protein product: CASPGPGGGYTF.